The clone carrying this T cell receptor (beta chain) was picked up a small number of times. This sample was taken from a study of CDR3 diversity in severe acne. Germline V lookup: CDR1 MGHDK, CDR2 SYGVNS. The V end was cut by 4 bases, the J end by 8 bases, with 17 bases between. There are 14 residues in the CDR3. TCRdb ran MiXCR on the PCR reads and lists one entry per CDR3 protein. Counted here are about 93,000 distinct CDR3 sequences, around half occurring once; the ten biggest clones make up roughly a tenth. Input material: blood. The chain recombines TRBV25-1 with TRBJ1-2; a possible D gene is TRBD1 (5 bases). The clonotype comes from a male donor in good health, serving as a control. The CDR3 here is CASSAPAGGGGYTF. CDR3 sequence (DNA): TGTGCCAGCAGTGCTCCCGCCGGGGGAGGGGGCTACACCTTC.